The entry below gives a single TCR beta chain sequence along with its context. Its recognized antigen is unknown. Base qualities are missing; no much larger clone stands one base away. Immediately after resection, surgical brain or tumor specimens were cryofrozen in liquid nitrogen, and peripheral blood cells were collected at the same time. The data were obtained in a study of glioma-infiltrating T cells (TCRdb year 2016). As for the study more broadly: Low-grade gliomas were represented by WHO grade II oligodendrogliomas or astrocytomas, and glioblastomas were represented by WHO grade IV tumors that were sampled at initial rather than recurrent diagnosis. Blood libraries targeted roughly 4- to 11-fold sequencing coverage of roughly 1 million peripheral T cells. To measure divergence between tissue and blood T-cell populations, each tissue-infiltrating repertoire was compared with the peripheral blood repertoire of the same patient. The study sequenced TCR alpha- and beta-chain repertoires from glioma tissue, from non-neoplastic brain tissue and from matched peripheral blood mononuclear cells. Before surgery, glioma patients were given dexamethasone for six or fewer days. Three low-grade glioma patients, fewer than 10 primary glioblastoma patients and three non-glioma patients contributing non-neoplastic brain tissue were included in the paired cohort.

TCR alpha and beta CDR3 regions were amplified with the iRepertoire nested amplicon-rescue multiplex PCR (arm-PCR) platform from RNA. For one-step reverse transcription and amplification, roughly 100-450 ng of tissue mRNA or PBMC total RNA was used as input. After bead purification, a secondary multiplex PCR added Illumina adapters, and libraries were gel-purified between 200 and 400 bp. The libraries contained internal 6-nucleotide barcodes that were used for demultiplexing. Sequencing of the libraries was done on an Illumina MiSeq using 2x220 or 2x250 nucleotide paired-end reads. In the authors' own workflow: Paired reads were merged with FLASH 1.2.11 and aligned to the GRCh37 human genome with BWA-MEM before extracting TRA and TRB reads. V and J assignment used an IMGT-derived reference of cassette sequences and CDR3 motifs that included pseudogenes. Reads were translated in three frames, and productive CDR3s were defined as those with a C...FGXG motif and no stop codons. Unique combinations of V-J cassette pair and CDR3 amino acid sequence were defined as clonotypes. Filtering of reads was based on Hamming distance, with the threshold set by the sequence error rate of each sample in mapped regions. The raw public data were reprocessed by TCRdb itself: fastp quality trimming at Q25, MiXCR clonotype calling, in-frame beta chains only. Every distinct CDR3 protein forms one entry, paired with its most common genes and DNA. The V and J calls and clone size come from TCRdb's table, not from the authors' own analysis. The sample data list around 350,000 distinct CDR3 sequences, and around 45% of these were observed just once. More than 10% of the sample goes to the ten largest clones.

On the study overall, not on this receptor specifically: Group comparisons were based on small numbers of patients: three non-neoplastic, three low-grade glioma and several glioblastoma patients. A signature set of shared blood CDR3 motifs marked patients with low tissue-blood divergence and was depleted in highly divergent patients. Only a very small number of CDR3 sequences turned up in both tissue and blood, a result put down to high CDR3 diversity combined with limited sampling. VJ-independent divergence between tissue and blood was below expectation in non-neoplastic patients but above expectation in all gliomas, especially low-grade gliomas.

The CDR3 runs 13 amino acids, cysteine and phenylalanine included. The retained sequence is limited to the CDR3, 39 bases, with the frame set at the first base. Deletion took 4 bases off V and 3 bases off J, with a span of 9 bases between the germline ends. This receptor chain uses TRBV12-3 or TRBV12-4 and TRBJ1-2; there is no confident call for the D gene. The source is a human donor with low-grade glioma or glioblastoma, undergoing nonglioma brain surgery, or in good health (not recorded which). The sample comprised glioma tissue, nonneoplastic brain tissue, or PBMCs (not recorded which). This receptor carries the CDR3 CASSSGPYYGYTF. The DNA sequence reads TGTGCCAGCAGTTCTGGACCGTACTATGGCTACACCTTC.